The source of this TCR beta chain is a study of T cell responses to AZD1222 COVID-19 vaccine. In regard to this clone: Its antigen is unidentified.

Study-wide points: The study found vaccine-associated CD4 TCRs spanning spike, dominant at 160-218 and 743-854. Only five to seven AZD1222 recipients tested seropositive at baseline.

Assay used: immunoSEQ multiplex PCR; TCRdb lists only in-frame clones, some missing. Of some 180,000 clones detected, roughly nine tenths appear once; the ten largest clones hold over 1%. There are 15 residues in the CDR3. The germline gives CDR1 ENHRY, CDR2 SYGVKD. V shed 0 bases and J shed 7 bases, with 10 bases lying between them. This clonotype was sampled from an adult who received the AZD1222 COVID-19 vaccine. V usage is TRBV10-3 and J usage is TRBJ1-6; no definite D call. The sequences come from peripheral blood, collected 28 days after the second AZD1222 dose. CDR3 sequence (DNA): TGTGCCATCAGTGAGTCGGTGGTACTAAATTCACCCCTCCACTTT. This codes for CAISESVVLNSPLHF.